Shown below are 31 T cell receptor beta chains from a single sample sequenced in a study of blood T cell repertoires in COVID-19. Repertoires were generated with immunoSEQ multiplex PCR, while TCRdb's copy carries only in-frame clones and drops some. The sample includes about 11,000 clones, over 75% of them seen just once. The sample taken for sequencing was peripheral blood. These receptors all come from a human donor in a cohort sampled during active COVID-19.

The chain joins TRBV27 to TRBJ2-7; 13 positions agree with TRBD2. V gave up 10 bases and J gave up 9 bases; unmatched junction bases: 9. CDR3 length: 13 amino acids. Germline-derived CDR1 and CDR2 are MNHEY and SMNVEV (reference sequence). CDR3 sequence: CATRLAGGGRQYF. The CDR3, as DNA: TGTGCCACCCGACTAGCGGGGGGAGGGCGGCAGTACTTC.

This clone has only one observation. The chain joins TRBV5-1 to TRBJ2-1; TRBD2 agrees at 13 bases. From germline, CDR1 is SGHRS and CDR2 YFSETQ. J lost 8 bases, V lost 5 bases, and 4 bases had no gene match. CDR3 length equals 14 residues. The CDR3 reads CASRTSGGADEQFF. In DNA, the CDR3 is TGCGCCAGCAGAACTAGCGGGGGGGCCGATGAGCAGTTCTTC.

The chain combines TRBV5-1 with TRBJ1-4; D might be TRBD1 (5 bases). The germline V and J ends were trimmed by 4 bases and 6 bases, with 19 bases remaining between them. This CDR3 is built from 16 residues. In germline, CDR1 is SGHRS, CDR2 YFSETQ. CDR3 sequence: CASSRDRVRIDEKLFF. CDR3 nucleotide sequence: TGCGCCAGCAGCCGAGACAGAGTTCGCATCGATGAAAAACTGTTTTTT.

The gene calls are TRBV28 and TRBJ1-2; TRBD1 agrees at 7 bases. This CDR3 is built from 14 residues. With 4 bases clipped from V and 4 bases from J, the junction kept 6 bases outside the gene matches. Germline V CDR1 and CDR2: MDHEN, SYDVKM. The CDR3 DNA sequence: TGTGCCAGCAGTTCACCACAGGGGATCTATGGCTACACCTTC. Its translation: CASSSPQGIYGYTF.

This rearrangement joins TRBV7-9 to TRBJ2-1, with D uncertain. CDR1 SEHNR and CDR2 FQNEAQ come from the germline V gene (reference sequence). The V gene lost 2 bases and the J gene lost 4 bases, with 12 bases spanning the gap. CDR3 size: 15 residues. CDR3 sequence: CASSLNPLGYNEQFF. CDR3 coding DNA: TGTGCCAGCAGCTTAAATCCTCTCGGGTACAATGAGCAGTTCTTC.

This clone was seen only once. The chain combines TRBV7-2 with TRBJ1-1; D remains unclear. Trimming took off 7 bases at V and 1 base at J, with 10 bases between the two ends. Per the germline V gene, CDR1 is SGHTA and CDR2 is FQGNSA. The CDR3 spans 13 residues. DNA of the CDR3: TGTGCCAGCAACTTTAGATCGAACACTGAAGCTTTCTTT. This translates into CASNFRSNTEAFF.

This clone was seen a handful of times. The chain has TRBV24-1 and TRBJ1-2; the match to TRBD1 covers 7 bases. The V gene end was trimmed by 3 bases and the J gene end by 4 bases; junction bases not matched to a gene: 7. Looked up from germline, CDR1 is KGHDR and CDR2 is SFDVKD. There are 15 residues in the CDR3. CDR3 nucleotide sequence: TGTGCCACCAGTGATCACCCGACAGGGTTCTATGGCTACACCTTC. As protein: CATSDHPTGFYGYTF.

This chain uses TRBV6-5 with TRBJ1-5; D remains unclear. This CDR3 is 15 amino acids long. From germline, CDR1 is MNHEY and CDR2 SVGAGI. V lost 7 bases and J 2 bases, leaving 15 bases between the germline ends. The CDR3 DNA reads TGTGCCAGCACCCGCCCTGAGCGTGGCAATCAGCCCCAGCATTTT. This gives the protein CASTRPERGNQPQHF.

In this sample, this clone turned up once. The chain links TRBV7-2 to TRBJ2-7; 7 bases are a match to TRBD2. Trimming at V came to 1 base and at J to 2 bases, leaving 2 bases not matched to a gene. Per the germline V gene, CDR1 is SGHTA and CDR2 is FQGNSA. The CDR3 extends over 14 amino acids. The CDR3 here is CASSLGRGAYEQYF. In DNA form, the CDR3 reads TGTGCCAGCAGCTTAGGTCGGGGGGCCTACGAGCAGTACTTC.

The rearrangement uses TRBV12-3 or TRBV12-4 and TRBJ2-2; no clear D gene. V was pared by 0 bases and J by 9 bases, with 8 bases between. CDR3 length equals 13 residues. The CDR3 is CASSLAHLRELFF. Written as DNA, the CDR3 is TGTGCCAGCAGTTTAGCACACCTCCGGGAGCTGTTTTTT.

The genes are TRBV24-1 and TRBJ2-7, with D possibly TRBD1 on 6 matching bases. The CDR3 is 15 residues long. Germline V gene sequence: CDR1 KGHDR, CDR2 SFDVKD. The V end was cut by 2 bases, the J end by 0 bases, with 10 bases between. CDR3 amino acids: CATSDSGQYSYEQYF. CDR3 sequence (DNA): TGTGCCACCAGTGATTCCGGACAGTACTCCTACGAGCAGTACTTC.

The rearrangement joins TRBV3-1 (or the pseudogene TRBV3-2) to TRBJ2-5; TRBD2 is a possible D gene (6 bases). This CDR3 spans 14 amino acids. V lost 2 bases, J lost 1 base, and 8 bases lay in between. Germline V gene data show CDR1 as LGHDT and CDR2 as YNNKEL (reference sequence). The CDR3 DNA follows: TGTGCCAGCAGCCAATCCGGGGGCCAAGAGACCCAGTACTTC. As protein: CASSQSGGQETQYF.

The chain combines TRBV6-5 with TRBJ1-6; unclear D gene. Germline V gene lookup returns CDR1 MNHEY and CDR2 SVGAGI. Deletions cut 0 bases from V and 10 bases from J, with 13 bases between. The CDR3 runs 15 residues. In DNA form, the CDR3 reads TGTGCCAGCAGTTACTCGGGAGACGAAGCCTCACCCCTCCACTTT. Its translation is CASSYSGDEASPLHF.

The V and J genes are TRBV6-5 and TRBJ1-5; TRBD1 is a possible D gene (6 bases). The CDR3 extends over 14 amino acids. CDR1 is MNHEY, CDR2 SVGAGI, per germline. V lost 2 bases and J 6 bases, leaving 11 bases between the germline ends. The DNA of the CDR3 is TGTGCCAGCAGTTACAGGGGGTTAAGTCAGCCCCAGCATTTT. Translated, it gives CASSYRGLSQPQHF.

In this sample, this clone turned up once. The gene calls are TRBV7-6 and TRBJ2-3; no firm D call. Germline V CDR1 and CDR2: SGHVS, FNYEAQ. This CDR3 contains 14 residues. V lost 1 base and J 0 bases, leaving 5 bases between the germline ends. The CDR3 nucleotides read TGTGCCAGCAGCTTAGTGGGCAGCACAGATACGCAGTATTTT. The encoded protein is CASSLVGSTDTQYF.

V is TRBV19 and J is TRBJ1-2; a possible D gene is TRBD1 (5 bases). The CDR3 is made up of 14 amino acids. Per germline, CDR1 LNHDA and CDR2 SQIVND (reference sequence). The ends were cut back, 1 base at V and 4 bases at J, with 10 bases in the middle. The CDR3 DNA reads as TGTGCCAGTAGTATAGTTCGGGGGACCTATGGCTACACCTTC. The encoded protein is CASSIVRGTYGYTF.

V is TRBV12-5 and J is TRBJ2-7; the match to TRBD1 covers 11 bases. The CDR3 has 18 amino acids. J gave up 3 bases and V 4 bases, and 14 bases lay outside the gene matches. The V gene's germline CDR1 is LGHNT and CDR2 FRNRAP. CDR3 nucleotide sequence: TGTGCTAGTGGTTCCCTGGGACAGGGGGTAAACGGTGGCTACGAGCAGTACTTC. Encoded protein: CASGSLGQGVNGGYEQYF.

The chain couples TRBV9 to TRBJ2-7; TRBD1 might be the D (5 bases). CDR1 is SGDLS, CDR2 YYNGEE, per germline. Trimming shortened V by 4 bases and J by 6 bases, and 14 bases separated the two germline ends. The CDR3 covers 13 residues. Here the CDR3 DNA reads TGTGCCAGCAGCAAGGGGCTAGACGGCGAGCAGTACTTC. This encodes CASSKGLDGEQYF.

The chain has TRBV5-6 and TRBJ1-2, with D tentatively TRBD1 (6 bases). CDR1 SGHDT and CDR2 YYEEEE come from the germline V gene. With 2 bases removed from V and 8 bases from J, the gap between germline ends came to 10 bases. This CDR3 spans 12 amino acids. Written as DNA, the CDR3 is TGTGCCAGCAGCTTAAACAGGGACGGCTACACCTTC. It translates to CASSLNRDGYTF.

This sequence joins TRBV5-1 and TRBJ2-3; TRBD1 matches 7 bases. The CDR3 totals 15 residues. Germline V gene lookup returns CDR1 SGHRS and CDR2 YFSETQ. V lost 4 bases, J lost 6 bases, and 11 bases stayed unmatched. CDR3 amino acids: CASSTADRERDTQYF. The CDR3 coding sequence is TGCGCCAGCAGCACCGCTGACAGGGAACGGGATACGCAGTATTTT.

The chain has TRBV11-2 and TRBJ1-2; D ambiguous. Germline loops: CDR1 SGHAT, CDR2 FQNNGV. The CDR3 totals 13 residues. Trimming stripped 1 base from V and 3 bases from J, with 6 bases between. The CDR3 sequence: CASSLGGYYGYTF. The DNA for the CDR3 is TGTGCCAGCAGCTTAGGCGGGTACTATGGCTACACCTTC.

The gene calls are TRBV4-3 and TRBJ1-5, with D perhaps matching TRBD1 (5 bases). V lost 3 bases, J lost 7 bases, and 16 bases lay in between. CDR1 is LGHNA, CDR2 YSLEER, per germline. The CDR3 covers 15 residues. CDR3 DNA: TGCGCCAGCAGCCACGGCCGGGGGGGAGGACAGCCCCAGCATTTT. Its protein is CASSHGRGGGQPQHF.

The chain uses TRBV18 and TRBJ1-2, with TRBD1 matching over 7 bases. The V segment lost 3 bases and the J segment 3 bases; nucleotides outside the gene matches: 7. The V gene's germline CDR1 is KGHSH and CDR2 LQKENI. The CDR3 loop spans 15 amino acids. The CDR3 protein is CASSPTTGKDYGYTF. The CDR3 coding sequence is TGTGCCAGCTCACCGACGACAGGGAAAGACTATGGCTACACCTTC.

The chain employs TRBV18 and TRBJ2-3; a possible D gene is TRBD1 (6 bases). Germline V gives CDR1 KGHSH, CDR2 LQKENI. The V end lost 3 bases, the J end lost 2 bases, and 15 bases lay between the germline ends. There are 16 residues in the CDR3. The CDR3 nucleotides are TGTGCCAGCTCACCGGTACAGGGTAGGGTCACAGATACGCAGTATTTT. Translating it yields CASSPVQGRVTDTQYF. Full variable domain (remainder filled in from reference TRBV18 and TRBJ2-3): NAGVMQNPRHLVRRRGQEARLRCSPMKGHSHVYWYRQLPEEGLKFMVYLQKENIIDESGMPKERFSAEFPKEGPSILRIQQVVRGDSAAYFCASSPVQGRVTDTQYFGPGTRLTVL.

The chain uses TRBV5-6 and TRBJ2-3, with 7 bases matching TRBD1. Germline CDR1 reads SGHDT; CDR2 reads YYEEEE. Trimming removed 5 bases from V and 4 bases from J; junction bases left unmatched: 7. The CDR3 totals 14 residues. DNA of the CDR3: TGTGCCAGCAGGTTCGACAGGGTTGCAGATACGCAGTATTTT. Translated, it gives CASRFDRVADTQYF.

The chain recombines TRBV6-6 with TRBJ1-2, with D possibly matching TRBD1 (6 bases). The length of the CDR3 is 15 residues. Trimming stripped 5 bases from V and 5 bases from J, with 18 bases between. Germline CDR1 is MNHNY and CDR2 is SVGAGI (reference sequence). The DNA for the CDR3 is TGTGCCAGCAGTCCCGACGTCCCCAGGGGTTATGGCTACACCTTC. This gives the protein CASSPDVPRGYGYTF.

The V gene is TRBV5-8, the J gene TRBJ2-3; D gene ambiguous. The CDR3 consists of 15 residues. V dropped 2 bases and J dropped 0 bases, with 10 bases sitting between them. Germline CDR1 SGHTS, CDR2 YDEGEE. The DNA for the CDR3 is TGTGCCAGCAGCTTAATTTCAACTAGCACAGATACGCAGTATTTT. It specifies CASSLISTSTDTQYF.

This clone appeared once. The chain employs TRBV19 and TRBJ2-1, with D perhaps matching TRBD2 (6 bases). Deletions cut 5 bases from V and 7 bases from J, with 15 bases between. The CDR3 runs 14 residues. The germline gives CDR1 LNHDA, CDR2 SQIVND (reference sequence). This chain's CDR3 is CASSSWAGMNEQFF. DNA for the CDR3: TGTGCCAGTAGTTCTTGGGCGGGGATGAATGAGCAGTTCTTC.

This CDR3 is CASTTTGVSPLHF. CDR3 nucleotide sequence: TGTGCCAGCACCACCACAGGGGTTTCACCCCTCCACTTT. J is TRBJ1-6 and V is TRBV6-5; 7 bases fit TRBD1. V lost 7 bases and J lost 9; bases outside the gene matches: 6. This CDR3 comprises 13 residues. Germline V gene sequence: CDR1 MNHEY, CDR2 SVGAGI.

V is TRBV11-3 and J is TRBJ2-7; D ambiguous. In germline, CDR1 is SGHNT, CDR2 YENEEA. Trimming took 2 bases from V and 3 from J, leaving 14 bases between them. The CDR3 totals 15 residues. The CDR3 protein is CASSLNPRVLYEQYF. CDR3 nucleotides: TGTGCCAGCAGCTTAAACCCCCGGGTCCTCTACGAGCAGTACTTC.

The chain carries TRBV10-3 and TRBJ1-5; D call uncertain. CDR1 is ENHRY and CDR2 is SYGVKD in the germline V gene. V was shortened by 0 bases and J by 7 bases, with 10 bases between the two germline ends. The length of the CDR3 is 14 residues. In DNA, the CDR3 is TGTGCCATCAGTGAGTCGCAGGTAGAACAGCCCCAGCATTTT. Protein sequence: CAISESQVEQPQHF.